Presented here are 23 T cell receptor beta chains from one specimen sequenced in a study of T cell responses to AZD1222 COVID-19 vaccine. Data came from immunoSEQ multiplex PCR; TCRdb stores just in-frame clones and leaves some out. Altogether around 99,000 clones are present, around 90% being singletons, with the ten largest covering about an eighth. Here the sequenced sample was peripheral blood, taken on day 0 of AZD1222 vaccination. The source is an adult in good health.

The rearrangement uses TRBV29-1 and TRBJ1-1; D gene ambiguous. Trimming took off 6 bases at V and 2 bases at J, with 10 bases between the two ends. The CDR3 loop spans 12 amino acids. Germline V gene sequence: CDR1 SQVTM, CDR2 ANQGSEA. CDR3 sequence (DNA): TGCAGCGTCGGTCCAGCTAACACTGAAGCTTTCTTT. Translated, it gives CSVGPANTEAFF.

The V gene is TRBV5-6, the J gene TRBJ1-1; perhaps TRBD1 as D (6 bases). The CDR3 loop spans 14 amino acids. Germline V gene lookup returns CDR1 SGHDT and CDR2 YYEEEE. The V end was cut by 2 bases, the J end by 3 bases, with 11 bases between. CDR3 nucleotide sequence: TGTGCCAGCAGCTTCTCTGACAGGTACACTGAAGCTTTCTTT. Its translation is CASSFSDRYTEAFF.

The rearrangement uses TRBV5-1 and TRBJ1-5; D unresolved. CDR3 length: 15 residues. Germline CDR1 reads SGHRS; CDR2 reads YFSETQ. Trimming pared 2 bases from V and 4 bases from J, leaving 13 bases between. CDR3 DNA sequence: TGCGCCAGCAGCTTCGACGGGGTGGGGAATCAGCCCCAGCATTTT. Encoded protein: CASSFDGVGNQPQHF.

This rearrangement joins TRBV5-5 to TRBJ1-2; 7 bases are shared with TRBD1. V was clipped by 0 bases and J by 2 bases; unmatched bases: 4. The CDR3 is 15 residues long. Germline V lookup: CDR1 SGHKS, CDR2 YYEKEE (reference sequence). CDR3 residues: CASSLAGRGNYGYTF. Written as DNA, the CDR3 is TGTGCCAGCAGCTTGGCCGGCAGGGGGAACTATGGCTACACCTTC.

This clone was counted a single time. The chain employs TRBV6-1 and TRBJ2-7; D uncertain. The CDR3 runs to 11 residues. The ends were cut back, 2 bases at V and 7 bases at J, with 6 bases in the middle. Germline V gives CDR1 MNHNS, CDR2 SASEGT. CDR3 amino acids: CASSEIGEQYF. In DNA form, the CDR3 reads TGTGCCAGCAGTGAAATCGGGGAGCAGTACTTC.

This clone was found a few times. This chain joins TRBV11-3 and TRBJ2-3; TRBD1 might be the D (5 bases). The V end was cut by 1 base, the J end by 4 bases, with 18 bases between. Germline V lookup: CDR1 SGHNT, CDR2 YENEEA. The CDR3 contains 17 residues. In DNA form, the CDR3 reads TGTGCCAGCAGCTTAGGGTCTACCAGGGCGGACGCAGATACGCAGTATTTT. It is translated as CASSLGSTRADADTQYF.

The J gene is TRBJ1-4, the V gene TRBV6-1; TRBD1 is a possible D gene (6 bases). The germline gives CDR1 MNHNS, CDR2 SASEGT. The CDR3 sequence is 13 residues long. Trimming took off 2 bases at V and 10 bases at J, with 11 bases between the two ends. This CDR3 reads CASSERGVVKLFF. Here the CDR3 DNA reads TGTGCCAGCAGTGAAAGGGGGGTTGTAAAACTGTTTTTT.

The chain uses TRBV12-3 or TRBV12-4 and TRBJ1-5; D gene ambiguous. The CDR3 totals 12 residues. Trimming removed 6 bases at V and 6 bases at J, with 9 bases between. CDR3 residues: CASRDDGQPQHF. CDR3 sequence (DNA): TGTGCCAGCAGGGACGATGGTCAGCCCCAGCATTTT.

The chain recombines TRBV4-2 with TRBJ2-3; D is possibly TRBD2 (7 bases). The ends were cut back, 0 bases at V and 3 bases at J, with 16 bases in the middle. The CDR3 covers 17 residues. Germline lookup yields CDR1 LGHNA and CDR2 YNFKEQ. The DNA for the CDR3 is TGTGCCAGCAGCCAAGATCAGTTAAGGGGGGGAACAGATACGCAGTATTTT. It translates to CASSQDQLRGGTDTQYF.

The CDR3 is CASSEGQGYSPLHF. The CDR3 DNA reads as TGTGCCAGCAGTGAAGGGCAGGGGTATTCACCCCTCCACTTT. The chain is built from TRBV2 and TRBJ1-6, with a weak D call TRBD1 (6 bases). Trimming removed 1 base at V and 8 bases at J, with 9 bases between. CDR3 length: 14 amino acids. Germline V gene lookup returns CDR1 SNHLY and CDR2 FYNNEI.

The chain combines TRBV2 with TRBJ1-2; 8 nucleotides line up with TRBD1. Germline loops: CDR1 SNHLY, CDR2 FYNNEI. The V segment lost 6 bases and the J segment 4 bases; nucleotides outside the gene matches: 7. The CDR3 sequence is 14 residues long. In DNA, the CDR3 is TGTGCCAGCAGGGGGGACAGGCTTGGCTATGGCTACACCTTC. Protein: CASRGDRLGYGYTF.

The chain carries TRBV7-2 and TRBJ2-1; possibly TRBD1 for D (5 bases). Trimming shortened V by 3 bases and J by 2 bases, and 11 bases separated the two germline ends. The CDR3 has 15 residues. The germline CDR1 and CDR2 sequences are SGHTA and FQGNSA. This chain's CDR3 is CASSFDRIAYNEQFF. In DNA, the CDR3 is TGTGCCAGCAGCTTTGACAGAATTGCCTACAATGAGCAGTTCTTC.

The rearrangement joins TRBV27 to TRBJ1-2; 8 positions match TRBD1. V lost 6 bases to trimming and J lost 5 bases; unmatched junction nucleotides: 8. This CDR3 has 14 residues. CDR1 MNHEY and CDR2 SMNVEV come from the germline V gene (reference sequence). The CDR3 bases are TGTGCCAGCAGCCCAGGGGGCGGGGGTTATGGCTACACCTTC. Protein product: CASSPGGGGYGYTF.

This clone was counted between two and nine times. The rearrangement joins TRBV2 to TRBJ1-3; TRBD1 matches 8 bases. CDR1 SNHLY and CDR2 FYNNEI come from the germline V gene. With 5 bases clipped from V and 0 bases from J, the junction kept 9 bases outside the gene matches. The CDR3 runs 17 residues. The CDR3 here is CASSPRQGLFSGNTIYF. The CDR3 nucleotides are TGTGCCAGCAGTCCCAGACAGGGGCTTTTCTCTGGAAACACCATATATTTT.

The CDR3 reads CASRSPGLAGGRAGELFF. The CDR3 DNA sequence: TGTGCCAGCCGCTCTCCGGGACTAGCGGGAGGGCGCGCCGGGGAGCTGTTTTTT. The chain recombines TRBV3-1 (or the pseudogene TRBV3-2) with TRBJ2-2, with 16 bases identical to TRBD2. This CDR3 is 18 amino acids long. V lost 8 bases to trimming and J lost 6 bases; unmatched junction nucleotides: 12. Germline lookup yields CDR1 LGHDT and CDR2 YNNKEL (reference sequence).

V is TRBV4-1 and J is TRBJ2-2; TRBD1 is a possible D gene (5 bases). Trimming cost V 1 base and J 5 bases, with 17 bases left between them. The CDR3 extends over 17 amino acids. Germline V gives CDR1 MGHRA, CDR2 YSYEKL. This CDR3 reads CASSQAPGALLTGELFF. DNA for the CDR3: TGCGCCAGCAGCCAAGCTCCTGGGGCCCTCTTGACCGGGGAGCTGTTTTTT.

This sequence joins TRBV25-1 and TRBJ1-1; TRBD1 might be the D (6 bases). Germline V gene data show CDR1 as MGHDK and CDR2 as SYGVNS. The CDR3 has 12 amino acids. Trimming pared 4 bases from V and 3 bases from J, leaving 6 bases between. The CDR3 region has the DNA TGTGCCAGCAGTGGACAGGACACTGAAGCTTTCTTT. This encodes CASSGQDTEAFF. The full variable domain, completed using reference TRBV25-1 and TRBJ1-1, is EADIYQTPRYLVIGTGKKITLECSQTMGHDKMYWYQQDPGMELHLIHYSYGVNSTEKGDLSSESTVSRIRTEHFPLTLESARPSHTSQYLCASSGQDTEAFFGQGTRLTVV.

This clone appeared a few times. V usage is TRBV19 and J usage is TRBJ1-1; D call uncertain. This CDR3 is 13 amino acids long. The V end lost 3 bases, the J end lost 1 base, and 6 bases lay between the germline ends. The germline V gene has CDR1 LNHDA and CDR2 SQIVND (reference sequence). The CDR3 reads CASSINTNTEAFF. CDR3 coding DNA: TGTGCCAGTAGTATTAACACGAACACTGAAGCTTTCTTT.

The genes are TRBV2 and TRBJ1-3; 7 bases are a match to TRBD1. Germline CDR1 is SNHLY and CDR2 is FYNNEI. There are 14 residues in the CDR3. V shed 6 bases and J 2 bases; nucleotides not matched to a gene: 4. DNA of the CDR3: TGTGCCAGCAGAGCTGACAGGGCTGGAAACACCATATATTTT. It translates to CASRADRAGNTIYF.

CDR3 nucleotide sequence: TGTGCCAGCAGCCACATCGGGACGGCCGGGAATGGCTACACCTTC. As protein: CASSHIGTAGNGYTF. The rearrangement uses TRBV7-9 and TRBJ1-2; tentatively, D is TRBD1 (5 bases). Trimming shortened V by 5 bases and J by 6 bases, and 19 bases separated the two germline ends. Germline V gives CDR1 SEHNR, CDR2 FQNEAQ (reference sequence). This CDR3 spans 15 amino acids.

The V gene is TRBV27, the J gene TRBJ1-3; D ambiguous. The CDR3 length is 10 residues. The germline gives CDR1 MNHEY, CDR2 SMNVEV (reference sequence). Trimming removed 7 bases from V and 6 bases from J, with 4 bases in between. CDR3 sequence (DNA): TGTGCCAGCACCTCAAACACCATATATTTT. Translation gives CASTSNTIYF.

The rearrangement joins TRBV4-1 to TRBJ1-1, with D uncertain. The CDR3 covers 14 residues. Germline loops: CDR1 MGHRA, CDR2 YSYEKL. The V end lost 0 bases, the J end lost 8 bases, and 13 bases lay between the germline ends. The CDR3 region has the DNA TGCGCCAGCAGCCAAGATATCCGAGTTCCCGAAGCTTTCTTT. Amino acids: CASSQDIRVPEAFF.

In this sample, this clone turned up once. V and J are TRBV19 and TRBJ2-6; maybe TRBD1 (6 bases). The CDR3 has 16 amino acids. CDR1 is LNHDA and CDR2 is SQIVND in the germline V gene (reference sequence). V was cut by 5 bases and J by 0 bases, with 11 bases left in between. CDR3 bases: TGTGCCAGTAGTCGTCGACAGGTCTCTGGGGCCAACGTCCTGACTTTC. As protein: CASSRRQVSGANVLTF. The full variable domain, completed using reference TRBV19 and TRBJ2-6, is DGGITQSPKYLFRKEGQNVTLSCEQNLNHDAMYWYRQDPGQGLRLIYYSQIVNDFQKGDIAEGYSVSREKKESFPLTVTSAQKNPTAFYLCASSRRQVSGANVLTFGAGSRLTVL.